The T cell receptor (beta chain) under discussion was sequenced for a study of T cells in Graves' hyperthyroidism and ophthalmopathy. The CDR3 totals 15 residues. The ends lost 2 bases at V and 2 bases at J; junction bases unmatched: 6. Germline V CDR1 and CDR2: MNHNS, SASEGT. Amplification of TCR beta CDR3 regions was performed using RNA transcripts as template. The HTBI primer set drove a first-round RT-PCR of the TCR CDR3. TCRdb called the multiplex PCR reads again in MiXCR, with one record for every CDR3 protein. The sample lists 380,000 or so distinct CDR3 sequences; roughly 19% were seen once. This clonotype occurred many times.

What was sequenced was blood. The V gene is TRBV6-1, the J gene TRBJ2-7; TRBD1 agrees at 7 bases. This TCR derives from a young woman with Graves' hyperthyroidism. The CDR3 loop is CASSEWGTAAYEQYF. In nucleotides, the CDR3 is TGTGCCAGCAGTGAATGGGGGACAGCTGCCTACGAGCAGTACTTC.